These 2 T cell receptor beta chains came from one sample sequenced in a study of blood T cell repertoires in COVID-19. Data came from immunoSEQ multiplex PCR; TCRdb stores just in-frame clones and leaves some out. The sample has around 280,000 clones, roughly 90% seen once. Sequences were obtained from PBMCs or T cells enriched from blood (not recorded which). The origin of the receptors is a woman aged 40 to 50 who had recovered from COVID-19.

The chain combines TRBV7-2 with TRBJ1-3; D is ambiguous. V gave up 5 bases and J gave up 2 bases, with 7 bases separating them. The germline gives CDR1 SGHTA, CDR2 FQGNSA. This CDR3 has 13 residues. CDR3 loop: CASSPTTGNTIYF. DNA of the CDR3: TGTGCCAGCAGCCCGACTACTGGAAACACCATATATTTT.

The chain carries TRBV7-2 and TRBJ1-2; the match to TRBD1 covers 7 bases. The V segment lost 4 bases and the J segment 7 bases; nucleotides outside the gene matches: 9. The CDR3 sequence is 14 residues long. The germline CDR1 and CDR2 sequences are SGHTA and FQGNSA. Here the CDR3 DNA reads TGTGCCAGCAGCTGGGGGACAGTTTATGTTGGCTACACCTTC. The encoded protein is CASSWGTVYVGYTF.